This paragraph covers one TCR beta chain sequence. The antigen remains unidentified. Profiling relied on immunoSEQ multiplex PCR, and the TCRdb table lists in-frame clones only, not all of them. The sample yields just under 70,000 clones, roughly 81% seen once. This sample is drawn from a study of neoadjuvant anti-PD-1 for oral cavity cancer. Study conclusions and caveats: Non-responders to neoadjuvant nivolumab had significantly more clonal PBMC T cells than responders.

As to time point: after neoadjuvant nivolumab, at surgical resection. This sequence was found in a person between 40 and 79 years old with oral cavity squamous cell carcinoma. The sequences come from PBMCs, collected after nivolumab (anti-PD-1) treatment.

The CDR3 DNA reads TGTGCCAGCAGGTCTAGCGGGAGCGGGGAGCTGTTTTTT. Translating gives CASRSSGSGELFF. The chain joins TRBV6-5 to TRBJ2-2; 10 nucleotides agree with TRBD2. The V and J ends lost 6 bases and 7 bases, in that order; junction bases with no gene match: 2. There are 13 residues in the CDR3. In germline, CDR1 is MNHEY, CDR2 SVGAGI.